This TCR beta chain was captured in a study of blood T cell repertoires in COVID-19. Study at large: COVID-19 samples from acute and convalescent phases originated in the United States, Italy and Spain.

CDR1 and CDR2 (germline): MGHRA, YSYEKL. Trimming took 1 base from V and 0 from J, leaving 7 bases between them. The length of the CDR3 is 15 residues. Produced via immunoSEQ multiplex PCR; TCRdb's table is partial and in-frame only. Here the sample spans about 250,000 clones, approximately 86% being singletons. The TCR sequence derives from a woman of 80 years or more with active or convalescent COVID-19. The chain has TRBV4-1 and TRBJ1-5; D might be TRBD1 (5 bases). The sample consisted of peripheral blood. The CDR3 nucleotides read TGCGCCAGCAGCCAAGGGACACTTAGCAATCAGCCCCAGCATTTT. It is translated as CASSQGTLSNQPQHF.